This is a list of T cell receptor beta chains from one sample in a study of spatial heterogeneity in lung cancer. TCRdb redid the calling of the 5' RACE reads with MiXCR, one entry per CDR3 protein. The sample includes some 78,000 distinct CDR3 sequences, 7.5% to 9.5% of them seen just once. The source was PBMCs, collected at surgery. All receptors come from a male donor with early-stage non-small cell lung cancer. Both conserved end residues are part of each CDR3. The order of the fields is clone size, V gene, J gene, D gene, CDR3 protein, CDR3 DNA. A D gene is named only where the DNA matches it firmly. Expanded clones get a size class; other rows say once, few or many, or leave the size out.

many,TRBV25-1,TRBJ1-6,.,CASSSSYNSPLHF,TGTGCCAGCAGTAGCTCCTATAATTCACCCCTCCACTTT
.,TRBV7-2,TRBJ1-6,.,CASSSFGVAHF,TGTGCCAGCAGCTCTTTCGGCGTTGCCCACTTT
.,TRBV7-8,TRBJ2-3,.,CASSGQSNTQYF,TGTGCCAGCAGCGGACAGTCCAATACGCAGTATTTT
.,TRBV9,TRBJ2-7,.,CASSVAGKTYEQYF,TGTGCCAGCAGCGTAGCGGGAAAAACCTACGAGCAGTACTTC
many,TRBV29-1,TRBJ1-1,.,CSVLRGVLNTEAFF,TGCAGCGTTTTGAGGGGAGTGCTGAACACTGAAGCTTTCTTT
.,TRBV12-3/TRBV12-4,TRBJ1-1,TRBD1,CASRWTGGHTEAFF,TGTGCCAGCAGATGGACAGGGGGTCATACTGAAGCTTTCTTT
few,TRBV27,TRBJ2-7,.,CASSYGPTYEQYF,TGTGCCAGCAGTTACGGACCTACCTACGAGCAGTACTTC
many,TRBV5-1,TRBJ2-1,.,CASSLGTRAYGEQFF,TGCGCCAGCAGCTTGGGAACTAGGGCATATGGTGAGCAGTTCTTC
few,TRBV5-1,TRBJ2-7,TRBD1,CASSSIGGYYEQYF,TGCGCCAGCAGCTCAATAGGGGGCTACTACGAGCAGTACTTC
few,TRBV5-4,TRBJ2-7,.,CASSWARANEQYF,TGTGCCAGCAGCTGGGCCCGGGCCAACGAGCAGTACTTC
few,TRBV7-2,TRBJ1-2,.,CASSRSTGNYGYTF,TGTGCCAGCAGCCGATCGACGGGAAACTATGGCTACACCTTC
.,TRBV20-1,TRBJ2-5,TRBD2,CSARDSGIETQYF,TGCAGTGCTAGAGATAGCGGGATAGAGACCCAGTACTTC
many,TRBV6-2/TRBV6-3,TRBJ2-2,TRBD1,CASRKTGAGELFF,TGTGCCAGCAGAAAAACAGGGGCCGGGGAGCTGTTTTTT
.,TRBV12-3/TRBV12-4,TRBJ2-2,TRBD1,CASSPSGGGTGELFF,TGTGCCAGCAGCCCCTCAGGGGGCGGGACCGGGGAGCTGTTTTTT
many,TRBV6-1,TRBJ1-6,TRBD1,CASSEATGGSPLHF,TGTGCCAGCAGTGAAGCGACAGGGGGTTCACCCCTCCACTTT
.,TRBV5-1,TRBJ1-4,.,CASSLAAGAIEKLFF,TGCGCCAGCAGCTTGGCCGCAGGGGCGATAGAAAAACTGTTTTTT
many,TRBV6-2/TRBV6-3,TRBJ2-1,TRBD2,CASRSLAGVRYEQFF,TGTGCCAGCAGATCCTTAGCGGGAGTTCGATATGAGCAGTTCTTC
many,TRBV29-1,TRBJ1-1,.,CSATSQGNTEAFF,TGCAGCGCCACCAGTCAGGGGAACACTGAAGCTTTCTTT
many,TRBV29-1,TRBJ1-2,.,CSVEDLDRFSLYGYTF,TGCAGCGTTGAAGATCTTGACCGTTTTTCACTCTATGGCTACACCTTC